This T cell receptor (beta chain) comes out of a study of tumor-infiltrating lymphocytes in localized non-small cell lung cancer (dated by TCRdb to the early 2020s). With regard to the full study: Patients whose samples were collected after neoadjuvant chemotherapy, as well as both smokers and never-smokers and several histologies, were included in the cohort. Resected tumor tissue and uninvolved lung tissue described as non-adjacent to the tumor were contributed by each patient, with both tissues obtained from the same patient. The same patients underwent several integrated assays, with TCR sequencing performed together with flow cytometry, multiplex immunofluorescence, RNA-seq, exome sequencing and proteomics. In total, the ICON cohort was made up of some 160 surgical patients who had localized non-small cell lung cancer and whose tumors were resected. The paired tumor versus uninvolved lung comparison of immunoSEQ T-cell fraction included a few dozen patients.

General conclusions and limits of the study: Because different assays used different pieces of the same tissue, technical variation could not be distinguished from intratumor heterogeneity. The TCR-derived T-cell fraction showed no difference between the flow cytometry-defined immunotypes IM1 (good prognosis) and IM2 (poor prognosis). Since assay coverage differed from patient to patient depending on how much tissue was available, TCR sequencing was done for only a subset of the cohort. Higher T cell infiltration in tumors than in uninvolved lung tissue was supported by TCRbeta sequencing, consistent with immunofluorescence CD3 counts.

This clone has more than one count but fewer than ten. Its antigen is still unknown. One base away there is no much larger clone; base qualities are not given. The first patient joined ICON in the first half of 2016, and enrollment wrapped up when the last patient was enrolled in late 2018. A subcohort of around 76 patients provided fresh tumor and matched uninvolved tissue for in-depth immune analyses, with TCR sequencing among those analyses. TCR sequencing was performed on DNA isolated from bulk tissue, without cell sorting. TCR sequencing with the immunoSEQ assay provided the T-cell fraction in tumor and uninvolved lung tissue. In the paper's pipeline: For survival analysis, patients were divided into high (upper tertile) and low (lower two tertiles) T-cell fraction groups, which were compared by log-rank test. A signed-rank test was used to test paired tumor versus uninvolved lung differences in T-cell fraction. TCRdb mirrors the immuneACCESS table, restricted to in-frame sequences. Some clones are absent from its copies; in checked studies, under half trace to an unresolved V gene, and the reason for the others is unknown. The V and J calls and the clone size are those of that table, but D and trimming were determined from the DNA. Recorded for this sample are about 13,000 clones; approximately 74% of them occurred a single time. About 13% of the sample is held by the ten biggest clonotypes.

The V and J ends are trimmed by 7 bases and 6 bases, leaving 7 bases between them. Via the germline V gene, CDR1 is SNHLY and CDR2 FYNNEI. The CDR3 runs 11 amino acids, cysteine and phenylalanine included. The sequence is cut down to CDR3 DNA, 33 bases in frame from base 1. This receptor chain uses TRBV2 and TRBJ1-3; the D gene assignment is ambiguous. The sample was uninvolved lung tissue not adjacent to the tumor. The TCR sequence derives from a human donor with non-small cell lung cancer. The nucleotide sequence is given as TGTGCCAGCACGATCGAAAACACCATATATTTT. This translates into CASTIENTIYF.